What follows are 17 T cell receptor beta chains derived from one specimen sequenced in a study of shared clonotypes between healthy human individuals. The naive CD8 subset, CD45RO-negative cells positively selected for CCR7, excluded terminally differentiated effector memory CD45RA+ cells. Profiling relied on immunoSEQ multiplex PCR, and the TCRdb table lists in-frame clones only, not all of them. The table includes about 590,000 clones, 95% detected once. Sequenced input: naive CD8+ T cells sorted from blood. Source of these receptors: a woman aged 25 to 39 in good health.

Regarding this clone: This CDR3 is also generated by other DNA sequences in the sample. The chain recombines TRBV5-1 with TRBJ2-2; D remains ambiguous. Per germline, CDR1 SGHRS and CDR2 YFSETQ. The CDR3 extends over 12 amino acids. V lost 0 bases and J lost 6, with 3 bases in between. The DNA for the CDR3 is TGCGCCAGCAGCTTGGATCCCGGGGAGCTGTTTTTT. This encodes CASSLDPGELFF.

The chain joins TRBV29-1 to TRBJ2-3, with D tentatively TRBD2 (5 bases). The CDR3 has 14 amino acids. V was cut by 4 bases and J by 0 bases, with 11 bases left in between. Looked up from germline, CDR1 is SQVTM and CDR2 is ANQGSEA. CDR3 residues: CSVGPGGSTDTQYF. The CDR3 DNA follows: TGCAGCGTTGGCCCTGGAGGAAGCACAGATACGCAGTATTTT.

The V and J genes are TRBV4-1 and TRBJ2-1, with 8 bases fitting TRBD2. Germline assignment: CDR1 MGHRA and CDR2 YSYEKL. CDR3 length: 17 residues. Losses at the gene ends were 0 bases for V and 8 bases for J; bases not matched to a gene: 12. The CDR3 nucleotides read TGCGCCAGCAGCCAAGATTCGGTGAGCGGGAGAGTTTATGAGCAGTTCTTC. This gives the protein CASSQDSVSGRVYEQFF.

The CDR3 region has the DNA TGTGCCAGCAGCTTTGTAGGCGGACGTGCAGGGAATGAGCAGTTCTTC. It specifies CASSFVGGRAGNEQFF. The V gene is TRBV7-9, the J gene TRBJ2-1, with D possibly being TRBD1 (5 bases). This CDR3 is 16 amino acids long. V lost 3 bases and J 7 bases, leaving 19 bases between the germline ends. Germline CDR1 reads SEHNR; CDR2 reads FQNEAQ (reference sequence).

CDR3 sequence: CAWKEPMRGQPQHF. The CDR3, as DNA: TGTGCCTGGAAGGAGCCAATGAGGGGGCAGCCCCAGCATTTT. This chain joins TRBV30 and TRBJ1-5; tentatively, D is TRBD1 (6 bases). Trimming removed 4 bases at V and 7 bases at J, with 17 bases between. Germline values: CDR1 GTSNPN, CDR2 SVGIG (reference sequence). CDR3 length: 14 residues.

The chain carries TRBV6-1 and TRBJ1-1; the D gene is possibly TRBD1 (5 bases). This CDR3 contains 17 residues. Germline lookup yields CDR1 MNHNS and CDR2 SASEGT. The V end lost 1 base, the J end lost 5 bases, and 20 bases lay between the germline ends. CDR3: CASSEEDRWTEGTEAFF. CDR3 in DNA: TGTGCCAGCAGTGAAGAAGACCGCTGGACTGAGGGGACTGAAGCTTTCTTT.

The J gene is TRBJ2-7, the V gene TRBV10-1, with 7 positions matching TRBD1. Germline CDR1 reads WNHNN; CDR2 reads SYGVQD (reference sequence). The ends lost 6 bases at V and 1 base at J; junction bases unmatched: 3. The CDR3 spans 13 residues. CDR3 coding DNA: TGCGCCAGCAGCCCCAGGGGGTCCTACGAGCAGTACTTC. Its translation: CASSPRGSYEQYF.

The V and J genes are TRBV19 and TRBJ2-7; D might be TRBD2 (6 bases). V gave up 6 bases and J gave up 2 bases, with 17 bases separating them. Germline V gene sequence: CDR1 LNHDA, CDR2 SQIVND (reference sequence). The CDR3 runs 15 residues. CDR3 in amino acids: CASSTGLPGAYEQYF. The CDR3 DNA is TGTGCCAGTAGCACCGGACTCCCGGGAGCCTACGAGCAGTACTTC.

The chain uses TRBV7-9 and TRBJ1-5; no firm D call. V lost 3 bases to trimming and J lost 8 bases, with 14 bases between them. CDR1 is SEHNR, CDR2 FQNEAQ, per germline (reference sequence). The CDR3 extends over 14 amino acids. The CDR3 DNA reads as TGTGCCAGCAGCTTTTTATCAGCGTTGGAGCCCCAGCATTTT. This gives the protein CASSFLSALEPQHF. The whole variable domain, filled in from reference TRBV7-9 and TRBJ1-5, reads DTGVSQNPRHKITKRGQNVTFRCDPISEHNRLYWYRQTLGQGPEFLTYFQNEAQLEKSRLLSDRFSAERPKGSFSTLEIQRTEQGDSAMYLCASSFLSALEPQHFGDGTRLSIL.

The chain is built from TRBV5-6 and TRBJ2-7, with 8 bases aligning to TRBD1. The CDR3 is 14 residues long. CDR1 and CDR2 from the germline V gene are SGHDT and YYEEEE. J lost 5 bases, V lost 4 bases, and 8 bases had no gene match. CDR3 sequence reads: CASSPGQGFHEQYF. CDR3 sequence (DNA): TGTGCCAGCAGCCCCGGACAGGGATTCCACGAGCAGTACTTC.

V gene TRBV2 combines with J gene TRBJ2-1, with D possibly being TRBD1 (6 bases). The CDR3 runs to 13 residues. V was clipped by 2 bases and J by 6 bases, with 8 bases between them. The germline CDR1 and CDR2 sequences are SNHLY and FYNNEI. Here the CDR3 DNA reads TGTGCCAGCAGTGAATTAGGGGGCAATGAGCAGTTCTTC. It encodes CASSELGGNEQFF.

This rearrangement joins TRBV27 to TRBJ2-7; the D is unclear. Germline CDR1 MNHEY, CDR2 SMNVEV (reference sequence). The CDR3 covers 13 residues. V lost 6 bases, J lost 0 bases, and 9 bases lay in between. The CDR3 is CASSDVSSYEQYF. DNA of the CDR3: TGTGCCAGCAGCGACGTAAGCTCCTACGAGCAGTACTTC.

J is TRBJ2-7 and V is TRBV9, with D possibly called TRBD1 or TRBD2 (5 bases each). The V end was cut by 3 bases, the J end by 2 bases, with 15 bases between. Germline CDR1 SGDLS, CDR2 YYNGEE. CDR3 length: 15 residues. The CDR3 sequence is CASSASGTKTYEQYF. The CDR3 DNA is TGTGCCAGCAGCGCCAGTGGGACGAAGACCTACGAGCAGTACTTC. The whole variable domain, remainder taken from reference TRBV9 and TRBJ2-7, is DSGVTQTPKHLITATGQRVTLRCSPRSGDLSVYWYQQSLDQGLQFLIQYYNGEERAKGNILERFSAQQFPDLHSELNLSSLELGDSALYFCASSASGTKTYEQYFGPGTRLTVT.

The chain combines TRBV7-9 with TRBJ2-7; either TRBD1 or TRBD2 may supply D (5 bases each). The germline V gene has CDR1 SEHNR and CDR2 FQNEAQ (reference sequence). The V and J ends lost 1 base and 3 bases respectively, with 13 bases between them. This CDR3 spans 15 amino acids. CDR3 residues: CASSLDFRDGYEQYF. As DNA, the CDR3 is TGTGCCAGCAGCTTAGACTTCCGGGACGGCTACGAGCAGTACTTC.

V and J are TRBV7-9 and TRBJ2-7; a possible D gene is TRBD1 (6 bases). V lost 8 bases and J lost 1, with 18 bases in between. CDR1 and CDR2 (germline): SEHNR, FQNEAQ (reference sequence). This CDR3 has 15 residues. The CDR3 spells CASDRLSGASYEQYF. The CDR3 region has the DNA TGTGCCAGCGACAGGCTGAGCGGAGCATCCTACGAGCAGTACTTC.

The chain employs TRBV7-8 and TRBJ2-5; 9 positions agree with TRBD2. V was pared by 3 bases and J by 4 bases, with 9 bases of the junction left unmatched. Per the germline V gene, CDR1 is SGHVS and CDR2 is FQNEAQ. The CDR3 spans 16 residues. As DNA, the CDR3 is TGTGCCAGCAGCTTTGGGCCTAGCGGGAAGCGAGAGACCCAGTACTTC. This codes for CASSFGPSGKRETQYF.

The V call is TRBV6-5, the J call TRBJ2-7, with 10 bases identical to TRBD2. With V trimmed by 6 bases and J by 3 bases, 5 bases remained unmatched. Germline-derived CDR1 and CDR2 are MNHEY and SVGAGI. There are 14 residues in the CDR3. As DNA, the CDR3 is TGTGCCAGCAGCCTACTAGCGGGATTCTACGAGCAGTACTTC. It yields the protein CASSLLAGFYEQYF.